This T cell receptor beta chain stems from a study of graft-versus-host responses after intestinal transplantation. On the study more broadly: Once they had received anti-thymocyte globulin induction, all recipients took tacrolimus and steroids for about three years. Study-level points and caveats: Present in recipient marrow, GvH clones included some that appeared first in ileum or blood. Across patients carrying graft-donor T cell macrochimerism, allografts held high graft-versus-host to host-versus-graft clonal ratios.

To note about this clone: Its antigen is unidentified.

The assay was immunoSEQ multiplex PCR, and TCRdb's table has in-frame clones only and misses some. Among some 140,000 clones listed, around 90% were seen once. The CDR3 spans 14 residues. The ends were cut back, 4 bases at V and 3 bases at J, with 13 bases in the middle. Germline V gives CDR1 SGHNT, CDR2 YYREEE (reference sequence). The sequence was obtained from a human donor who received an intestinal transplant. The sequences come from unstimulated CD4+ T cells sorted from spleen or lymph node cells, collected before intestinal transplant. J is TRBJ2-5 and V is TRBV5-4, with D uncertain. The CDR3 spells CASSKNSGEETQYF. DNA for the CDR3: TGTGCCAGCAGCAAAAACAGTGGTGAAGAGACCCAGTACTTC.